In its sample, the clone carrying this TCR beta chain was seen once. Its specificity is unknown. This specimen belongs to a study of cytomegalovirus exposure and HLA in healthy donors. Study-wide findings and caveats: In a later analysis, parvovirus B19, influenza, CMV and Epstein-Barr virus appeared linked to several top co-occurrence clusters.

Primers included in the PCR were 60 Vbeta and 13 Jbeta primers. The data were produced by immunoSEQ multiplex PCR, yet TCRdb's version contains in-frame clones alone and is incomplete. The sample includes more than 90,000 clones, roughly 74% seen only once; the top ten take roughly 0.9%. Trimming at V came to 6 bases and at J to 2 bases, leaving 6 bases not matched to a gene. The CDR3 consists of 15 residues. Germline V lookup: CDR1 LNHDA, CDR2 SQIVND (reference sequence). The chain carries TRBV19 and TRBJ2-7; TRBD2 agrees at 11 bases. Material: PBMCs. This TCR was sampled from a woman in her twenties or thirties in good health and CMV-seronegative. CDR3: CASSPGTSGTYEQYF. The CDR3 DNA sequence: TGTGCCAGTAGCCCTGGGACTAGCGGTACCTACGAGCAGTACTTC. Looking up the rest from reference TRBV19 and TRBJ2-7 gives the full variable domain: DGGITQSPKYLFRKEGQNVTLSCEQNLNHDAMYWYRQDPGQGLRLIYYSQIVNDFQKGDIAEGYSVSREKKESFPLTVTSAQKNPTAFYLCASSPGTSGTYEQYFGPGTRLTVT.